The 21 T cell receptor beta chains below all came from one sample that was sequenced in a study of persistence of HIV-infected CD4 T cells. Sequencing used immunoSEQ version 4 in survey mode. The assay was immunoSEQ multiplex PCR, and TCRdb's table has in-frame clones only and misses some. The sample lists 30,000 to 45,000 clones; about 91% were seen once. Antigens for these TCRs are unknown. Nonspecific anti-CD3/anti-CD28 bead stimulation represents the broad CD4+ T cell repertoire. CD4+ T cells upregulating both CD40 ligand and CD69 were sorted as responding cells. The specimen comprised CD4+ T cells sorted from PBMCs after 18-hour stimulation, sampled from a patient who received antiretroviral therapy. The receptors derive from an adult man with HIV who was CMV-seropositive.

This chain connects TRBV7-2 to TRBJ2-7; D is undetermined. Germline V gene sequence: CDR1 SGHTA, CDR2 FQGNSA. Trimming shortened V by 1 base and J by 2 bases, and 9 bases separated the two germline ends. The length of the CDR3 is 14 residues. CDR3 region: CASSLVGAAYEQYF. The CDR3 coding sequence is TGTGCCAGCAGCTTAGTGGGCGCCGCCTACGAGCAGTACTTC.

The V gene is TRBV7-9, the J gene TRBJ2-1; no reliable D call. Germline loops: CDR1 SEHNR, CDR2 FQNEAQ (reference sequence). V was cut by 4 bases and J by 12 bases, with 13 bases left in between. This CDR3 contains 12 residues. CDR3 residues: CASSSSRTLQFF. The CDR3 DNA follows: TGTGCCAGCAGCTCGTCAAGGACCCTGCAGTTCTTC. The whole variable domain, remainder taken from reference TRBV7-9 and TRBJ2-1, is DTGVSQNPRHKITKRGQNVTFRCDPISEHNRLYWYRQTLGQGPEFLTYFQNEAQLEKSRLLSDRFSAERPKGSFSTLEIQRTEQGDSAMYLCASSSSRTLQFFGPGTRLTVL.

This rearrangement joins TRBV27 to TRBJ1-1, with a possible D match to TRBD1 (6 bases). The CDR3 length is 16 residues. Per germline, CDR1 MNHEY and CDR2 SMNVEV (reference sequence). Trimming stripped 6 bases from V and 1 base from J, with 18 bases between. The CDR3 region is CASRDSPIRSNTEAFF. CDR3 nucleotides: TGTGCCAGCAGGGACAGCCCCATTAGGTCGAACACTGAAGCTTTCTTT.

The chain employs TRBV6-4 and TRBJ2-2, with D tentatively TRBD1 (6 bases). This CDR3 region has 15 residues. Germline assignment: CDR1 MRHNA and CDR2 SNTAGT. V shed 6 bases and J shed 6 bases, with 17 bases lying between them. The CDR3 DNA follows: TGTGCCAGCAGCGCTGAGGGGGAAAGTGCCGGGGAGCTGTTTTTT. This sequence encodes CASSAEGESAGELFF.

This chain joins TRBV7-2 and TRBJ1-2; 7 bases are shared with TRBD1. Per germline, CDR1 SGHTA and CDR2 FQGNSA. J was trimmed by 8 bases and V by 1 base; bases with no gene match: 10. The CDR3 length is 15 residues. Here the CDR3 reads CASSLGPQGMGGYTF. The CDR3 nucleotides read TGTGCCAGCAGCTTAGGCCCACAGGGGATGGGCGGCTACACCTTC.

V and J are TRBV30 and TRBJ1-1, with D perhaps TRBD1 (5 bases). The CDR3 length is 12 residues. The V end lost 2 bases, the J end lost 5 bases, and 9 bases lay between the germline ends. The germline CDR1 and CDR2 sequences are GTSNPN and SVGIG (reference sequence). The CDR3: CAWSWGGTEAFF. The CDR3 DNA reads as TGTGCCTGGAGTTGGGGGGGAACTGAAGCTTTCTTT. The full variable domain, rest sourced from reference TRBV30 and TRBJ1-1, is SQTIHQWPATLVQPVGSPLSLECTVEGTSNPNLYWYRQAAGRGLQLLFYSVGIGQISSEVPQNLSASRPQDRQFILSSKKLLLSDSGFYLCAWSWGGTEAFFGQGTRLTVV.

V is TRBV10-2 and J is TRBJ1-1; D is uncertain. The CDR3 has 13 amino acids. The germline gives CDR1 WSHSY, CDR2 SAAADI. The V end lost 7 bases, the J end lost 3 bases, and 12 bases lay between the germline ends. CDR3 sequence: CASMRGIDTEAFF. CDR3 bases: TGCGCCAGCATGCGGGGAATTGACACTGAAGCTTTCTTT.

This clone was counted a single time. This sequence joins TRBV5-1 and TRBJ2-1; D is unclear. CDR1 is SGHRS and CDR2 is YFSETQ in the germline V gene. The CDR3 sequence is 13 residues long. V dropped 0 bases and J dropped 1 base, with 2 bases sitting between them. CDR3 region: CASSLVSYNEQFF. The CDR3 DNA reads TGCGCCAGCAGCTTGGTGTCCTACAATGAGCAGTTCTTC.

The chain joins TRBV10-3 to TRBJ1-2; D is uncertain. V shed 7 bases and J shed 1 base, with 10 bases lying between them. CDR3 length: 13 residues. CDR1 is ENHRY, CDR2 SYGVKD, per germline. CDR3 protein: CAITDRVNYGYTF. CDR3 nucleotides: TGTGCCATCACCGATCGGGTTAACTATGGCTACACCTTC.

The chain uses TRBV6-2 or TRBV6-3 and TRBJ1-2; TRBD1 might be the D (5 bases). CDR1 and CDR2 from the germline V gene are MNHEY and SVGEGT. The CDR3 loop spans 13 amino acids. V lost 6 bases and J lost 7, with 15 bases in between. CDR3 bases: TGTGCCAGCAGCGGTGCAGGGCGTCCTGGCTACACCTTC. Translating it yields CASSGAGRPGYTF.

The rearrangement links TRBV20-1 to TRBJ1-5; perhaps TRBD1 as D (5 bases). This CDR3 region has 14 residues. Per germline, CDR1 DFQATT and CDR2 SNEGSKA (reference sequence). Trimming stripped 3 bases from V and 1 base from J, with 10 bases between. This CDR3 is CSASVAGSNQPQHF. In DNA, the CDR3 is TGCAGTGCTAGTGTGGCAGGGAGCAATCAGCCCCAGCATTTT.

This CDR3 reads CASSLLGAGPSMNTEAFF. DNA for the CDR3: TGCGCCAGCAGCTTGTTGGGGGCAGGCCCCTCGATGAACACTGAAGCTTTCTTT. This chain joins TRBV5-1 and TRBJ1-1; D is perhaps TRBD1 (6 bases). V lost 1 base and J lost 0, with 19 bases in between. CDR1 is SGHRS, CDR2 YFSETQ, per germline. CDR3 size: 18 residues.

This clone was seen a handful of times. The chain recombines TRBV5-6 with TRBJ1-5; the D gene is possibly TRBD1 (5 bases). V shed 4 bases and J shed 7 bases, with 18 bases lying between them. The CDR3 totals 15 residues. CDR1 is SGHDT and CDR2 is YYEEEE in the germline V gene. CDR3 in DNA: TGTGCCAGCAGCGAGGGCGGGGCGTGGAGCCAGCCCCAGCATTTT. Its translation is CASSEGGAWSQPQHF.

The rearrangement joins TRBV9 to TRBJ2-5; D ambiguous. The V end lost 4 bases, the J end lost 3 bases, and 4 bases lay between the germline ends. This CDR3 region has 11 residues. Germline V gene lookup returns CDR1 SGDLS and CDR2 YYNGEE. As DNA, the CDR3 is TGTGCCAGCAGCATCGAAGAGACCCAGTACTTC. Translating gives CASSIEETQYF.

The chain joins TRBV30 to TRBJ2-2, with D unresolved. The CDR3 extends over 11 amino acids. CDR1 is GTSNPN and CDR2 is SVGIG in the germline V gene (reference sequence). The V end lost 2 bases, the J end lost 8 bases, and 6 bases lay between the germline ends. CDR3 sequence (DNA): TGTGCCTGGAGTCTCGGTGGGGAGCTGTTTTTT. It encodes CAWSLGGELFF.

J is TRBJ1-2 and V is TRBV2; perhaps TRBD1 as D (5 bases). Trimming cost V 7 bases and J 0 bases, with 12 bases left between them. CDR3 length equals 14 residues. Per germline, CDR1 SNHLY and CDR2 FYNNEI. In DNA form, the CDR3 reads TGTGCCAGCACCAACGACAGAGCTAACTATGGCTACACCTTC. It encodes CASTNDRANYGYTF.

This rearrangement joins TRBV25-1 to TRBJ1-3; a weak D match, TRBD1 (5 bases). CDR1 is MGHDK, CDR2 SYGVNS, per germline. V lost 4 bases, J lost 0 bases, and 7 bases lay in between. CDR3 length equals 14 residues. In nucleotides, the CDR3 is TGTGCCAGCAGTGTGCAGGGCTCTGGAAACACCATATATTTT. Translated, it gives CASSVQGSGNTIYF.

CDR3: CASSLHPYEQYF. In DNA, the CDR3 is TGTGCCAGCAGTTTGCACCCCTACGAGCAGTACTTC. The chain employs TRBV28 and TRBJ2-7; D is unclear. Trimming cost V 3 bases and J 2 bases, with 5 bases left between them. The CDR3 is 12 residues long. Germline V lookup: CDR1 MDHEN, CDR2 SYDVKM.

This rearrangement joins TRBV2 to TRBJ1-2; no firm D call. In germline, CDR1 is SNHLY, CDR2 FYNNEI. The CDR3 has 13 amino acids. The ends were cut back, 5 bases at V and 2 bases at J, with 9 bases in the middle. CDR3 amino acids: CASSPTNNYGYTF. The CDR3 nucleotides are TGTGCCAGCAGTCCCACTAACAACTATGGCTACACCTTC.

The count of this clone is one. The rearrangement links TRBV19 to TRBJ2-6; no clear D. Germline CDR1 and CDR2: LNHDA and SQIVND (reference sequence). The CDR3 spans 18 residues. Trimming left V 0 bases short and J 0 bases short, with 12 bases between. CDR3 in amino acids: CASSIDSSPTSGANVLTF. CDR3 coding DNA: TGTGCCAGTAGTATAGACAGTTCCCCTACCTCTGGGGCCAACGTCCTGACTTTC.

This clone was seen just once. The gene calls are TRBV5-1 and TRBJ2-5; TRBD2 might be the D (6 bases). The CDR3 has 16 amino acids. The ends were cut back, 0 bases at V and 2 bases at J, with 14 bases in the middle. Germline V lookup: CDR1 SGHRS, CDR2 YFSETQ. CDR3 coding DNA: TGCGCCAGCAGCTTGGGAAGCGGGCGCAAACAAGAGACCCAGTACTTC. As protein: CASSLGSGRKQETQYF.